What follows describes a single TCR beta chain. The entry originates in a study of T cell changes during pregnancy in multiple sclerosis. CDR3 length: 17 residues. Trimming took 2 bases from V and 0 from J; bases not matched to a gene: 6. Germline CDR1 SGHRS, CDR2 YFSETQ. Profiled with immunoSEQ multiplex PCR; TCRdb holds only in-frame clones, not every one. The sample lists nearly 80,000 clones, over 85% occurring once. The chain combines TRBV5-1 with TRBJ2-1; 9 bases align to TRBD2. The input for sequencing was CD4+ T cells from peripheral blood mononuclear cells, taken before pregnancy. The receptor comes from a female donor with multiple sclerosis, enrolled in a pregnancy study. CDR3 nucleotide sequence: TGCGCCAGCAGCTTTACCCTAGCGGGGAGCTCCTACAATGAGCAGTTCTTC. Protein product: CASSFTLAGSSYNEQFF.